This TCR beta chain was sequenced in a study of blood T cell repertoires in COVID-19. The CDR3 contains 16 residues. The germline V and J ends were trimmed by 5 bases and 0 bases, with 14 bases remaining between them. From germline, CDR1 is SGHAT and CDR2 FQNNGV. Per the original methods: How many nucleated cells were present was estimated from reference gene primer amplification. Produced via immunoSEQ multiplex PCR; TCRdb's table is partial and in-frame only. V and J calls and clone size follow that table, whereas D and trimming were derived from the DNA. This table holds roughly 340,000 clones, approximately 87% found once. The Seattle site enrolled patients during active infection and followed them longitudinally.

The origin of this receptor is a woman aged 45 to 65 with COVID-19, enrolled during active disease. Material: peripheral blood. The chain combines TRBV11-2 with TRBJ2-1; D is possibly TRBD2 (6 bases). CDR3 protein: CASSHGRRGSYNEQFF. The CDR3 nucleotides are TGTGCCAGCAGCCATGGACGGCGGGGCTCCTACAATGAGCAGTTCTTC.